One sample yielded the 32 T cell receptor beta chains listed below, sequenced in a study of CD8 T cells in Susac syndrome. Reverse transcription of 0.5 to 1 ug RNA was performed with random hexamers. TCRdb processed the immunoSEQ multiplex PCR reads anew with MiXCR; each CDR3 protein has one entry. In the table there are about 430,000 distinct CDR3 sequences, more than 80% of which are singletons. The sequencing input was CD8+ T cells from PBMCs. These receptors originate from a human donor with multiple sclerosis.

This sequence joins TRBV4-1 and TRBJ2-1; 10 nucleotides agree with TRBD2. J was trimmed by 5 bases and V by 1 base; bases with no gene match: 2. Germline V lookup: CDR1 MGHRA, CDR2 YSYEKL. This CDR3 region has 15 residues. CDR3 in amino acids: CASSQGTSGNNEQFF. CDR3 DNA sequence: TGCGCCAGCAGCCAAGGCACTAGCGGGAACAATGAGCAGTTCTTC.

This clonotype was detected only a few times. V usage is TRBV6-1 and J usage is TRBJ2-1; 7 bases match TRBD2. With 8 bases clipped from V and 8 bases from J, the junction kept 15 bases outside the gene matches. The germline gives CDR1 MNHNS, CDR2 SASEGT. CDR3 length equals 15 residues. The CDR3 region has the DNA TGTGCCAGCGGGTTAGCGGGCCGGACCATCGATGAGCAGTTCTTC. Its translation is CASGLAGRTIDEQFF.

The chain uses TRBV5-1 and TRBJ1-1; 10 positions match TRBD1. This CDR3 is 15 amino acids long. Germline V gene sequence: CDR1 SGHRS, CDR2 YFSETQ. V was pared by 4 bases and J by 3 bases, with 6 bases of the junction left unmatched. Here the CDR3 DNA reads TGCGCCAGCAGCCGCGGGACAGGGGATGACACTGAAGCTTTCTTT. Translated, it gives CASSRGTGDDTEAFF. Looking up the rest from reference TRBV5-1 and TRBJ1-1 gives the full variable domain: KAGVTQTPRYLIKTRGQQVTLSCSPISGHRSVSWYQQTPGQGLQFLFEYFSETQRNKGNFPGRFSGRQFSNSRSEMNVSTLELGDSALYLCASSRGTGDDTEAFFGQGTRLTVV.

The rearrangement links TRBV6-5 to TRBJ2-3, with TRBD1 as a possible D gene (6 bases). Germline CDR1 reads MNHEY; CDR2 reads SVGAGI. The CDR3 length is 15 residues. Trimming pared 6 bases from V and 4 bases from J, leaving 17 bases between. Here the CDR3 DNA reads TGTGCCAGCAGCCCTAAGGGGGTGGGGGCAGATACGCAGTATTTT. Protein sequence: CASSPKGVGADTQYF.

The chain couples TRBV7-3 to TRBJ2-2; no definite D call. V lost 1 base to trimming and J lost 1 base, with 13 bases between them. CDR1 SGHTA and CDR2 FQGTGA come from the germline V gene. The CDR3 extends over 17 amino acids. CDR3 nucleotide sequence: TGTGCCAGCAGCTTAATAGGAGAAACTATGAACACCGGGGAGCTGTTTTTT. This encodes CASSLIGETMNTGELFF. Filled out from reference TRBV7-3 and TRBJ2-2, the complete variable domain reads GAGVSQTPSNKVTEKGKYVELRCDPISGHTALYWYRQSLGQGPEFLIYFQGTGAADDSGLPNDRFFAVRPEGSVSTLKIQRTERGDSAVYLCASSLIGETMNTGELFFGEGSRLTVL.

The chain joins TRBV7-6 to TRBJ2-7; 11 bases line up with TRBD2. Germline CDR1 is SGHVS and CDR2 is FNYEAQ. After removal of 5 bases from V and 2 bases from J, the junction contained 8 bases not matched to a gene. The CDR3 spans 16 residues. The CDR3 region has the DNA TGTGCCAGCAGCCCCCCCGGGACTAGCGGTACCTACGAGCAGTACTTC. Its protein product is CASSPPGTSGTYEQYF. Together with reference TRBV7-6 and TRBJ2-7, the CDR3 gives the full variable domain: GAGVSQSPRYKVTKRGQDVALRCDPISGHVSLYWYRQALGQGPEFLTYFNYEAQQDKSGLPNDRFSAERPEGSISTLTIQRTEQRDSAMYRCASSPPGTSGTYEQYFGPGTRLTVT.

This chain links TRBV9 with TRBJ2-1, with 11 bases lining up with TRBD2. The germline V gene has CDR1 SGDLS and CDR2 YYNGEE. The CDR3 is 15 amino acids. Here the CDR3 DNA reads TGTGCTTCTAAGCGGGGGACTAGCGGACATGATGAGCAGTTCTTC. This codes for CASKRGTSGHDEQFF.

The rearrangement uses TRBV6-5 and TRBJ2-1; a possible D gene is TRBD1 (6 bases). V was clipped by 0 bases and J by 1 base, with 16 bases between them. CDR3 length: 18 residues. From germline, CDR1 is MNHEY and CDR2 SVGAGI. This CDR3 reads CASSYSIHRAESYNEQFF. The CDR3 coding sequence is TGTGCCAGCAGTTACTCGATACACAGGGCAGAATCCTACAATGAGCAGTTCTTC.

This chain joins TRBV9 and TRBJ1-4, with D possibly being TRBD1 (6 bases). V was shortened by 2 bases and J by 0 bases, with 14 bases between the two germline ends. Looked up from germline, CDR1 is SGDLS and CDR2 is YYNGEE. The CDR3 consists of 17 residues. CDR3 DNA: TGTGCCAGCAGCGTTACAGGGTATCCCCCAACTAATGAAAAACTGTTTTTT. This encodes CASSVTGYPPTNEKLFF.

The rearrangement links TRBV27 to TRBJ2-7; no firm D call. Germline CDR1 is MNHEY and CDR2 is SMNVEV (reference sequence). V was trimmed by 0 bases and J by 3 bases, leaving 15 bases between them. CDR3 length: 16 residues. The CDR3 region is CASSLSRQSGDYEQYF. In nucleotides, the CDR3 is TGTGCCAGCAGTTTATCCCGGCAGTCCGGCGACTACGAGCAGTACTTC.

V gene TRBV4-1 combines with J gene TRBJ2-5, with TRBD1 matching over 9 bases. The germline V gene encodes CDR1 MGHRA and CDR2 YSYEKL. After removal of 3 bases from V and 5 bases from J, the junction contained 7 bases not matched to a gene. The CDR3 totals 15 residues. The CDR3 here is CASSQPGQGRETQYF. DNA of the CDR3: TGCGCCAGCAGCCAGCCGGGACAGGGAAGGGAGACCCAGTACTTC.

V gene TRBV11-2 combines with J gene TRBJ2-7; D assignment may be TRBD1 or TRBD2 (5 bases each). CDR3 length equals 15 residues. Trimming left V 1 base short and J 3 bases short, with 13 bases between. The V gene's germline CDR1 is SGHAT and CDR2 FQNNGV. CDR3: CASSLVSGRIYEQYF. In nucleotides, the CDR3 is TGTGCCAGCAGCTTAGTTTCAGGGAGAATCTACGAGCAGTACTTC.

CDR3: CASSQGTSLNEQYF. The CDR3 bases are TGTGCCAGCAGCCAAGGGACTAGCCTCAACGAGCAGTACTTC. The chain has TRBV3-1 and TRBJ2-7, with 8 bases aligning to TRBD2. Per germline, CDR1 LGHDT and CDR2 YNNKEL (reference sequence). V was pared by 1 base and J by 5 bases, with 4 bases of the junction left unmatched. The CDR3 consists of 14 residues.

Comment on this clonotype: Germline and junction disagree at one end, which may indicate a read error. This rearrangement joins TRBV19 to TRBJ1-4; TRBD1 aligns across 7 bases. Germline CDR1 and CDR2: LNHDA and SQIVND (reference sequence). The CDR3 length is 15 residues. CDR3 nucleotides: TGTGCCAGTAATATACAGGGGTGTATAAATCGAAAACTGTTTTTT. This encodes CASNIQGCINRKLFF.

The genes are TRBV5-1 and TRBJ1-1; D is undetermined. The CDR3 covers 15 residues. Germline CDR1 is SGHRS and CDR2 is YFSETQ. V lost 2 bases and J 5 bases, leaving 16 bases between the germline ends. The CDR3 here is CASSFMEGGQTEAFF. CDR3 DNA: TGCGCCAGCAGCTTTATGGAGGGAGGGCAAACTGAAGCTTTCTTT.

This clonotype was seen a single time. The chain employs TRBV10-1 and TRBJ2-7, with a possible D match to TRBD2 (6 bases). CDR3 length: 13 amino acids. Per germline, CDR1 WNHNN and CDR2 SYGVQD (reference sequence). Trimming stripped 2 bases from V and 5 bases from J, with 10 bases between. CDR3: CASSEIGEDEQYF. Here the CDR3 DNA reads TGCGCCAGCAGTGAGATAGGGGAGGACGAGCAGTACTTC.

V and J are TRBV11-2 and TRBJ1-3; D call uncertain. CDR3 length equals 14 residues. Germline V gene data show CDR1 as SGHAT and CDR2 as FQNNGV. V lost 4 bases and J lost 4, with 11 bases in between. The CDR3 region has the DNA TGTGCCAGCAGCTCGGCCGGGGTCGGAAACACCATATATTTT. Protein product: CASSSAGVGNTIYF.

Of note for this clonotype: The DNA is omitted, as the CDR3 cannot be located on it reliably, and the CDR3 follows TCRdb's listing. CDR3 in amino acids: CASSFYPLKLSLDTEAFF. The rearrangement joins TRBV12-3 or TRBV12-4 to TRBJ1-1. The CDR3 has 18 residues if both end residues are counted.

V usage is TRBV14 and J usage is TRBJ2-5, with D possibly matching TRBD1 (6 bases). CDR1 is SGHDN, CDR2 FVKESK, per germline. The CDR3 consists of 15 residues. V lost 0 bases and J 5 bases, leaving 13 bases between the germline ends. As DNA, the CDR3 is TGTGCCAGCAGCCAAGAAGATCTTACAGGGGAGACCCAGTACTTC. It specifies CASSQEDLTGETQYF.

J is TRBJ2-5 and V is TRBV11-2, with TRBD2 matching 11 bases. J was trimmed by 4 bases and V by 4 bases; bases with no gene match: 8. CDR1 and CDR2 (germline): SGHAT, FQNNGV. The CDR3 extends over 16 amino acids. In DNA form, the CDR3 reads TGTGCCAGCAGCTCCAATGTAGCGGGAGGGAGAGAGACCCAGTACTTC. Amino acid sequence: CASSSNVAGGRETQYF. Variable domain in full (rest from reference TRBV11-2 and TRBJ2-5): EAGVAQSPRYKIIEKRQSVAFWCNPISGHATLYWYQQILGQGPKLLIQFQNNGVVDDSQLPKDRFSAERLKGVDSTLKIQPAKLEDSAVYLCASSSNVAGGRETQYFGPGTRLLVL.

The J gene is TRBJ2-7, the V gene TRBV28; D uncertain. The CDR3 has 13 residues. The V end lost 2 bases, the J end lost 2 bases, and 7 bases lay between the germline ends. Germline V gene lookup returns CDR1 MDHEN and CDR2 SYDVKM. The CDR3 sequence is CASSLPQPYEQYF. The DNA of the CDR3 is TGTGCCAGCAGTTTACCCCAACCCTACGAGCAGTACTTC.

The V call is TRBV20-1, the J call TRBJ1-1, with a weak D call TRBD1 (6 bases). Trimming cost V 3 bases and J 5 bases, with 19 bases left between them. The germline V gene has CDR1 DFQATT and CDR2 SNEGSKA (reference sequence). CDR3 length: 15 amino acids. CDR3 sequence reads: CSASERTVPRTEAFF. Here the CDR3 DNA reads TGCAGTGCTAGTGAGCGGACAGTACCGAGGACTGAAGCTTTCTTT.

The chain recombines TRBV30 with TRBJ1-1, with TRBD1 as a possible D gene (5 bases). The CDR3 spans 17 residues. Trimming removed 3 bases at V and 4 bases at J, with 24 bases between. Germline assignment: CDR1 GTSNPN and CDR2 SVGIG (reference sequence). The CDR3 region has the DNA TGTGCCTGGAGCTCATACCTTTCCGGGACCGGAGGCACTGAAGCTTTCTTT. Its protein is CAWSSYLSGTGGTEAFF.

This clonotype was seen only a few times. The chain links TRBV6-1 to TRBJ2-1; TRBD1 might be the D (6 bases). This CDR3 has 13 amino acids. Germline V gene data show CDR1 as MNHNS and CDR2 as SASEGT. V was shortened by 6 bases and J by 6 bases, with 12 bases between the two germline ends. The CDR3 loop is CASSPDSFNEQFF. CDR3 nucleotides: TGTGCCAGCAGCCCGGACAGTTTCAATGAGCAGTTCTTC.

The chain combines TRBV30 with TRBJ1-1; 7 bases line up with TRBD1. Germline V gene sequence: CDR1 GTSNPN, CDR2 SVGIG (reference sequence). CDR3 length: 15 amino acids. The V and J ends lost 3 bases and 5 bases, in that order; junction bases with no gene match: 12. CDR3 in DNA: TGTGCCTGGAGCGTCACCGCAGGGGGGTGGACTGAAGCTTTCTTT. Translation: CAWSVTAGGWTEAFF.

The gene calls are TRBV27 and TRBJ1-6, with 8 nucleotides matching TRBD1. The CDR3 totals 16 residues. V shed 5 bases and J 7 bases; nucleotides not matched to a gene: 10. From germline, CDR1 is MNHEY and CDR2 SMNVEV (reference sequence). The DNA of the CDR3 is TGTGCCAGCAGTCTAAGACAGGGGAACGGGAATTCACCCCTCCACTTT. Translation: CASSLRQGNGNSPLHF.

V is TRBV7-9 and J is TRBJ1-3, with TRBD1 matching 9 bases. The CDR3 spans 18 residues. V gave up 5 bases and J gave up 1 base; unmatched junction bases: 12. Germline CDR1 SEHNR, CDR2 FQNEAQ (reference sequence). For the CDR3, the DNA is TGTGCCAGCAGCCCTTCCACAGGGGGCAGGCTGTCTGGAAACACCATATATTTT. As protein: CASSPSTGGRLSGNTIYF.

The V and J genes are TRBV5-1 and TRBJ2-3; D is unresolved. CDR1 and CDR2 from the germline V gene are SGHRS and YFSETQ. CDR3 length: 13 residues. V shed 5 bases and J shed 2 bases, with 9 bases lying between them. For the CDR3, the DNA is TGCGCCAGCAGACCCCCTTCCACAGATACGCAGTATTTT. Translation: CASRPPSTDTQYF.

The chain combines TRBV7-9 with TRBJ2-7; D tentatively reads TRBD1 or TRBD2 (5 bases each). The germline CDR1 and CDR2 sequences are SEHNR and FQNEAQ (reference sequence). The CDR3 extends over 14 amino acids. V was shortened by 2 bases and J by 3 bases, with 11 bases between the two germline ends. For the CDR3, the DNA is TGTGCCAGCAGCTTACCTGGGGGATTCTACGAGCAGTACTTC. Its translation: CASSLPGGFYEQYF.

This chain links TRBV27 with TRBJ2-7; 11 bases line up with TRBD2. Germline values: CDR1 MNHEY, CDR2 SMNVEV (reference sequence). The CDR3 is 16 amino acids. V dropped 5 bases and J dropped 1; count of bases not matched to a gene: 7. CDR3 DNA: TGTGCCAGCAGTCCATGGGGACTAGCGGTATCCTACGAGCAGTACTTC. Residues: CASSPWGLAVSYEQYF.

This chain joins TRBV3-1 and TRBJ2-7; tentative D call: TRBD1 (5 bases). V lost 1 base and J 1 base, leaving 14 bases between the germline ends. The CDR3 spans 16 residues. Germline V lookup: CDR1 LGHDT, CDR2 YNNKEL (reference sequence). CDR3 protein: CASSQVTSTVSYEQYF. As DNA, the CDR3 is TGTGCCAGCAGCCAAGTAACCTCGACAGTTTCCTACGAGCAGTACTTC.

V is TRBV6-5 and J is TRBJ2-1, with 9 bases that match TRBD1. CDR3 length: 14 residues. With V trimmed by 5 bases and J by 6 bases, 5 bases remained unmatched. Germline CDR1 MNHEY, CDR2 SVGAGI. The CDR3 DNA reads as TGTGCCAGCAGTCACCCGACAGGGGGCAATGAGCAGTTCTTC. Its protein is CASSHPTGGNEQFF.